This T cell receptor (beta chain) was captured in a study of blood T cells in healthy people across ages. Study-wide findings and caveats: A roughly linear fall in TCR beta diversity per million T cells was seen with increasing age. Unsorted PBMC input precluded a conclusive naive versus antigen-experienced comparison. Higher naive T cell percentage went strongly together with higher TCR beta diversity.

A J-beta primer mix and a sample-barcoded 5' primer were used in a second PCR of roughly 7 to 12 cycles. Each cDNA molecule was tagged by a template-switch adaptor that had 12 random nucleotides. TCRdb independently ran MiXCR on the 5' RACE reads; one entry per CDR3 protein. The sample yields roughly 800,000 distinct CDR3 sequences, 40% to 65% seen once. CDR1 MGHRA and CDR2 YSYEKL come from the germline V gene. Trimming took 0 bases from V and 1 from J, leaving 18 bases between them. CDR3 length equals 18 residues. On this clonotype itself: What it binds is unknown.

This clonotype was sampled from a man older than 75 in good health. This chain uses TRBV4-1 with TRBJ2-5; a possible D gene is TRBD1 (5 bases). The material sequenced was blood. The CDR3 sequence: CASSQEEVGQGPQETQYF. The CDR3 DNA is TGCGCCAGCAGCCAAGAAGAGGTGGGGCAGGGTCCCCAAGAGACCCAGTACTTC.